This record covers a single TCR beta chain. Method: immunoSEQ multiplex PCR; TCRdb's copy keeps in-frame clones and lacks some. The data contain nearly 600,000 clones, less than 97% of them singletons. As defined, naive CD8 cells were CD45RO-negative and positively selected for CCR7, with terminally differentiated effector memory CD45RA+ cells excluded. CDR3 length: 14 residues. V lost 4 bases and J lost 9, with 19 bases in between. Per germline, CDR1 SEHNR and CDR2 FQNEAQ (reference sequence). This sample was included in a study of shared clonotypes between healthy human individuals. This clonotype originated in a woman in her 30s in good health. Sequencing was performed on naive CD8+ T cells sorted from blood. The V call is TRBV7-9, the J call TRBJ2-7, with TRBD1 as a possible D gene (5 bases). The CDR3 sequence: CASSSPDTPERQYF. The CDR3 bases are TGTGCCAGCAGCTCCCCGGACACCCCAGAGAGGCAGTACTTC.